This TCR beta chain stems from a study of cytomegalovirus exposure and HLA in healthy donors. Findings and caveats of the study: TRBV6-2, TRBV6-3 and other indistinguishable V segments were excluded.

Germline CDR1 is MNHEY and CDR2 is SMNVEV (reference sequence). This CDR3 is 15 amino acids long. V dropped 2 bases and J dropped 5 bases, with 12 bases sitting between them. PCR used 60 Vbeta primers and 13 Jbeta primers. Libraries were prepared by immunoSEQ multiplex PCR; TCRdb keeps only in-frame clonotypes and omits some of them. The table has 100,000 to 150,000 clones, about 9.1% seen once. This clone has only a few counts. Its target is not known. The sequence came from a woman aged 40 to 55 in good health and CMV-seropositive. The V gene is TRBV27, the J gene TRBJ2-2; D remains ambiguous. Input material: PBMCs. CDR3 coding DNA: TGTGCCAGCAGTTTAAGTTCAACGGTAACCGGGGAGCTGTTTTTT. Translating it yields CASSLSSTVTGELFF.